This passage covers 12 T cell receptor beta chains from one sample sequenced in a study of identical twins. TCRdb recomputed calls from the 5' RACE reads with MiXCR, one row per CDR3 protein. The repertoire consists of approximately 500,000 distinct CDR3 sequences, with 13% to 15% occurring once and the leading ten covering 0.35% to 0.45%. The same data also contributed to another study, on yellow fever vaccine responses in identical twins.

Sequencing was carried out using CD4+ T cells sorted from blood. Every receptor here comes from a woman aged 18-30 years in good health.

This clonotype was counted at least ten times. V usage is TRBV5-1 and J usage is TRBJ2-5; D possibly corresponds to TRBD2 (6 bases). The CDR3 runs to 14 residues. Germline V gene lookup returns CDR1 SGHRS and CDR2 YFSETQ. Trimming pared 4 bases from V and 2 bases from J, leaving 12 bases between. CDR3 DNA sequence: TGCGCCAGCAGCCCAACGGGACTTCAAGAGACCCAGTACTTC. Protein: CASSPTGLQETQYF.

There are many counts of this clonotype. The chain has TRBV15 and TRBJ2-7; TRBD1 matches at 9 bases. CDR3 length: 17 amino acids. In germline, CDR1 is LNHNV, CDR2 YYDKDF (reference sequence). With V trimmed by 0 bases and J by 3 bases, 9 bases remained unmatched. This CDR3 is CATSRDLLGQGHYEQYF. The CDR3 DNA sequence: TGTGCCACCAGCAGAGATTTGTTGGGACAGGGACACTACGAGCAGTACTTC.

The chain links TRBV10-3 to TRBJ1-5; maybe TRBD1 (6 bases). Germline V gene data show CDR1 as ENHRY and CDR2 as SYGVKD. The CDR3 length is 17 residues. Trimming removed 0 bases from V and 1 base from J, with 13 bases in between. As DNA, the CDR3 is TGTGCCATCAGTGAGTCCCGGGGGCCGTTAAGCAATCAGCCCCAGCATTTT. Protein sequence: CAISESRGPLSNQPQHF.

The J gene is TRBJ1-1, the V gene TRBV20-1; tentative D call: TRBD1 (5 bases). Germline V lookup: CDR1 DFQATT, CDR2 SNEGSKA (reference sequence). This CDR3 contains 12 residues. Deletions cut 2 bases from V and 11 bases from J, with 15 bases between. The CDR3 spells CSARRALGTAFF. CDR3 nucleotide sequence: TGCAGTGCTAGAAGGGCCCTAGGGACGGCTTTCTTT.

To note about this clonotype: A much larger clone lies one base from this, so it may be a read error. The chain links TRBV7-9 to TRBJ2-7; D remains unclear. The germline V and J ends were trimmed by 2 bases and 6 bases, with 8 bases remaining between them. Germline CDR1 SEHNR, CDR2 FQNEAQ (reference sequence). This CDR3 contains 12 residues. The CDR3: CASSLSVCEQYF. The CDR3 DNA follows: TGTGCCAGCAGCTTATCAGTCTGCGAGCAGTACTTC.

This clonotype was counted between two and nine times. The chain joins TRBV2 to TRBJ2-1; 10 positions agree with TRBD2. Germline V lookup: CDR1 SNHLY, CDR2 FYNNEI. The CDR3 is 15 residues long. V shed 7 bases and J 7 bases; nucleotides not matched to a gene: 10. CDR3 region: CASILGSGRLNEQFF. CDR3 bases: TGTGCCAGCATTTTAGGTAGCGGGAGGTTAAATGAGCAGTTCTTC.

This CDR3 is CASTPGPYNEQFF. Here the CDR3 DNA reads TGTGCCAGCACCCCGGGACCGTACAATGAGCAGTTCTTC. This chain connects TRBV6-1 to TRBJ2-1; D tentatively fits TRBD1 or TRBD2 (5 bases each). CDR3 length equals 13 residues. Germline V gives CDR1 MNHNS, CDR2 SASEGT. The ends were cut back, 7 bases at V and 4 bases at J, with 11 bases in the middle.

Ten or more counts support this clonotype. The rearrangement uses TRBV20-1 and TRBJ2-1; no firm D call. The germline V and J ends were trimmed by 2 bases and 3 bases, with 11 bases remaining between them. Germline V gives CDR1 DFQATT, CDR2 SNEGSKA (reference sequence). CDR3 length: 14 amino acids. The CDR3 is CSARSLGGYNEQFF. The CDR3 nucleotides are TGCAGTGCTAGAAGTTTGGGTGGCTACAATGAGCAGTTCTTC.

The chain joins TRBV21-1 to TRBJ2-3; the table names TRBD1, a call not compared with the DNA. TRBV21-1 is labeled a pseudogene. This CDR3 has 17 amino acids. For the CDR3, the DNA is TGTACCAGCTGCCCTGGAGAGGGGGCGGGGAGCACAGATACGCAGTATTTT. This codes for CTSCPGEGAGSTDTQYF.

The chain couples TRBV20-1 to TRBJ1-5; TRBD1 matches 7 bases. Germline V CDR1 and CDR2: DFQATT, SNEGSKA (reference sequence). Trimming cost V 2 bases and J 7 bases; bases outside gene matches: 8. The CDR3 spans 14 residues. This CDR3 reads CSARPDREGQPQHF. CDR3 DNA sequence: TGCAGTGCTAGACCCGACAGGGAGGGCCAGCCCCAGCATTTT.

The chain uses TRBV5-1 and TRBJ2-2; TRBD2 matches at 8 bases. Germline CDR1 is SGHRS and CDR2 is YFSETQ. V dropped 5 bases and J dropped 4; count of bases not matched to a gene: 22. This CDR3 contains 20 residues. The CDR3 coding sequence is TGCGCCAGCAGGAGGCAAGAACCCCTTAGAGCGGGGGCGATCACCGGGGAGCTGTTTTTT. It is translated as CASRRQEPLRAGAITGELFF.

The V call is TRBV6-1, the J call TRBJ1-2; 8 bases are shared with TRBD1. The CDR3 is made up of 15 amino acids. Germline V lookup: CDR1 MNHNS, CDR2 SASEGT. With 10 bases clipped from V and 2 bases from J, the junction kept 12 bases outside the gene matches. CDR3 residues: CATLRQGKRNYGYTF. DNA of the CDR3: TGTGCCACCTTAAGACAGGGGAAAAGGAACTATGGCTACACCTTC.